Detailed here is one T cell receptor (beta chain). No cognate antigen has been identified for it. The input lacks base qualities; no much larger clone sits a single base away. Trimming costs V 3 bases and J 6 bases, and their ends lie 20 bases apart. According to the germline V gene (reference sequence), CDR1 reads LNHNV and CDR2 reads YYDKDF. From cysteine to phenylalanine, the CDR3 is 16 amino acids long. Kept here is only the CDR3 DNA, which spans 48 bases and is read in frame from base 1. This sample is part of a study of T cell responses to AZD1222 COVID-19 vaccine (dated by TCRdb to the early 2020s). At the level of the whole study: A total of more than 230 trial participants underwent TCR sequencing, of whom about 210 had received two doses of AZD1222 and about 26 had received two doses of the MenACWY control vaccine. Enrollment into the trials was organized by age into subgroups of 18-55, 56-69 and 70-plus years, and those subgroups contained 148, 28 and 57 TCR-sequenced participants, respectively. The paper as a whole reports these results and caveats: CD4 TCRs associated with the vaccine covered the entire spike protein, and the dominant responses were in regions 160-218 and 743-854. After two AZD1222 doses, both the breadth and the depth of spike-specific TCRs were significantly higher than at day 0 and than in MenACWY recipients. The 56-69-year group was small, and its depth increase did not reach significance, likely because of low power. Reportedly, almost half of the unique spike-specific TCRs recognized epitopes lying outside the regions that are mutated in the B.1.351 and B.1.1.7 variants. Participants were mostly white British and included more females than males, and it was suggested by the authors that clonal diversity may have been underestimated. No day 14 peak-response samples were available, so repertoires were characterized only after the peak T cell response. Conclusions about previously exposed vaccinees are limited, since just 6 or 7 AZD1222 recipients were seropositive for SARS-CoV-2 at baseline.

What this sample's time point label stands for: about 28 days (+/-7) after the second vaccine dose. AZD1222 recipients whose second dose came at about 4 weeks and those whose second dose came at about 12 weeks were combined into one group, since spike-specific TCR depth and breadth did not differ between the two schedules. The vaccinee samples were drawn from two UK trials, COV001 and COV002, one of which was a single-blind randomized controlled phase 2/3 trial testing AZD1222 (ChAdOx1 nCoV-19) in healthy adults. For TCRbeta chain sequencing, PBMC samples from trial participants were taken at day 0 and at day 28 after the second dose. The CDR3 regions of human TCRbeta chains were subjected to immunosequencing. On the study's bioinformatics: Repertoire TCRs were checked for matches against a reference library of SARS-CoV-2-specific TCRs that had been generated using the MIRA antigen-specificity platform. Breadth meant the fraction of unique TCRs that were SARS-CoV-2-associated, whereas depth meant the fraction of total T cells that were SARS-CoV-2-associated. Using the MIRA data, each spike-specific TCR was assigned both to the spike region to which the TCR was reactive and to a CD4 or CD8 class. Log10-transformed breadth and depth values were compared by one-way ANOVA with Sidak's multiple comparisons tests. As stored in TCRdb, this immuneACCESS dataset retains in-frame rearrangements with V and J assigned. A fraction of the clones does not appear; measured against another copy, unresolved V genes explain less than half of the discrepancy, and the remainder lacks a known reason. Clone size and the V and J calls come from that table; the DNA yielded D and trimming. The sample has about 61,000 clones on record, about four fifths of them singletons. 20% to 30% of the sample comes from the top ten.

Recombination linked TRBV15 to TRBJ1-2; confidence is insufficient to name the D gene. The source of this sequence is an adult who received the AZD1222 COVID-19 vaccine. The source material was peripheral blood, sampled 28 days after the second AZD1222 dose. The CDR3 protein is CATSSGWAVPNDGYTF. The nucleotide sequence is given as TGTGCCACCAGCAGCGGATGGGCAGTGCCGAATGATGGCTACACCTTC.